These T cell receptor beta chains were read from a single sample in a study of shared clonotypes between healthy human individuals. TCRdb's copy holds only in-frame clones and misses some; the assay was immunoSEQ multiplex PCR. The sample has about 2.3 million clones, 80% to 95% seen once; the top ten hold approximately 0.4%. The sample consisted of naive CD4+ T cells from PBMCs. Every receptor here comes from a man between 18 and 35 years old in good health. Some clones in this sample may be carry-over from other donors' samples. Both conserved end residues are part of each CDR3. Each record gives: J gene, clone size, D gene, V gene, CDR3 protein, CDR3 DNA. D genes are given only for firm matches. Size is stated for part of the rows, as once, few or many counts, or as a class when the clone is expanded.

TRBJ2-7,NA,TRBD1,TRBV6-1,CASRAGGSYEQYF,TGTGCCAGTAGGGCAGGGGGTTCCTACGAGCAGTACTTC
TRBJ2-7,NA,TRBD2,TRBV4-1,CASSYDSGRVFYEQYF,TGCGCCAGCAGTTACGATAGCGGGAGAGTTTTCTACGAGCAGTACTTC
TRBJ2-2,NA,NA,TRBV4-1,CASSFSSTGTGELFF,TGCGCCAGCAGCTTTAGCTCCACAGGGACCGGGGAGCTGTTTTTT
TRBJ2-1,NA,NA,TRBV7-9,CASSQERGSTSPYNEQFF,TGTGCCAGCAGCCAAGAACGAGGCTCGACGTCGCCCTACAATGAGCAGTTCTTC
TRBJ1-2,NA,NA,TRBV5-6,CASSLFMGDGYTF,TGTGCCAGCAGCTTGTTTATGGGGGATGGCTACACCTTC
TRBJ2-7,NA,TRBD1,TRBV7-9,CASSPGQGAGEQYF,TGTGCCAGCAGCCCGGGACAGGGGGCAGGAGAGCAGTACTTC
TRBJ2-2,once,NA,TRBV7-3,CASSLSPPGELFF,TGTGCCAGCAGCTTATCCCCTCCCGGGGAGCTGTTTTTT
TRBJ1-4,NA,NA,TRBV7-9,CASSSSKRGINEKLFF,TGTGCCAGCAGCTCCTCTAAGCGGGGCATTAATGAAAAACTGTTTTTT
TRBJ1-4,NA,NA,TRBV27,CASSFFGFSNEKLFF,TGTGCCAGCAGTTTCTTTGGTTTTTCTAATGAAAAACTGTTTTTT
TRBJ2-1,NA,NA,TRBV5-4,CASSLSQPRSYNEQFF,TGTGCCAGCAGCTTGTCTCAACCCCGCTCCTACAATGAGCAGTTCTTC
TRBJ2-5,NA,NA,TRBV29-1,CSVLGTAETQYF,TGCAGCGTTTTAGGTACGGCAGAGACCCAGTACTTC
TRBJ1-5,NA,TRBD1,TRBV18,CASSGDRGDQPQHF,TGTGCCAGCTCAGGGGACAGGGGCGATCAGCCCCAGCATTTT
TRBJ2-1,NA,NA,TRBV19,CASSTRTEQFF,TGTGCCAGTAGTACCAGGACAGAGCAGTTCTTC
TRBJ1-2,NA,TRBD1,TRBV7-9,CASSLYLTGDYGYTF,TGTGCCAGCAGCTTGTACCTGACAGGGGACTATGGCTACACCTTC
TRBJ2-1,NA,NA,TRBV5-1,CASSYFSGNNEQFF,TGCGCCAGCAGCTATTTCAGCGGAAACAATGAGCAGTTCTTC
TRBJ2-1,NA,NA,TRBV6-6,CASSYRHSSYNEQFF,TGTGCCAGCAGTTACCGGCATAGCTCCTACAATGAGCAGTTCTTC
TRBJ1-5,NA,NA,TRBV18,CASSAGVSNQPQHF,TGTGCCAGCTCCGCAGGGGTTAGCAATCAGCCCCAGCATTTT
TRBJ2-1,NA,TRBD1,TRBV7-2,CASNPRQGRTYNEQFF,TGTGCCAGCAACCCCCGACAGGGTCGGACCTACAATGAGCAGTTCTTC
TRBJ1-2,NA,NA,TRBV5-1,CASSLVLRGNYGYTF,TGCGCCAGCAGCTTGGTATTAAGAGGGAACTATGGCTACACCTTC
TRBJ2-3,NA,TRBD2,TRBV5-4,CASSRGLPDTQYF,TGTGCCAGCAGTAGGGGACTACCAGATACGCAGTATTTT
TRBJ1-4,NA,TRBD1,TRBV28,CATRGQGGEKLFF,TGTGCCACCCGCGGACAGGGGGGTGAAAAACTGTTTTTT